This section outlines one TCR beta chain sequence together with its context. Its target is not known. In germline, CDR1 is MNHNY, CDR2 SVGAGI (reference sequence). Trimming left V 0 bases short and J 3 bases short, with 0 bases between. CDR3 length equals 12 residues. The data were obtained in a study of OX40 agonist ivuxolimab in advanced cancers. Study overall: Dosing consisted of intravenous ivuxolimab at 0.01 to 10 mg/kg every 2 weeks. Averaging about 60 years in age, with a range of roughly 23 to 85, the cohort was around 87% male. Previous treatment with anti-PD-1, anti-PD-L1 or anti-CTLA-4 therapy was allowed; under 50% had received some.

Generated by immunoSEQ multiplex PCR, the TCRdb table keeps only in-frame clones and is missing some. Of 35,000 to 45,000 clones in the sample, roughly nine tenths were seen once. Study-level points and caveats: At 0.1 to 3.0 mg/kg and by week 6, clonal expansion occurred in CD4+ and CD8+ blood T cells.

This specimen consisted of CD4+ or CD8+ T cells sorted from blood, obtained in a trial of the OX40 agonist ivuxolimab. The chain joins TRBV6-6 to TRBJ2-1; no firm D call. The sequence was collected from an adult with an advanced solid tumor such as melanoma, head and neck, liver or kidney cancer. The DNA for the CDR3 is TGTGCCAGCAGTTACTCCTACAATGAGCAGTTCTTC. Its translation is CASSYSYNEQFF.